Presented here are 10 T cell receptor beta chains from one specimen sequenced in a study of blood T cell repertoires in COVID-19. Assay: immunoSEQ multiplex PCR; the TCRdb copy retains only in-frame clones and omits some. In the table there are about 330,000 clones, around 89% of which are singletons. Input material: peripheral blood. These receptors were taken from a woman between 50 and 59 years old with active or convalescent COVID-19.

CDR3 loop: CAWSGREGYSGNTIYF. Written as DNA, the CDR3 is TGTGCCTGGAGTGGCCGGGAAGGTTACTCTGGAAACACCATATATTTT. V is TRBV30 and J is TRBJ1-3; D gene unclear. The CDR3 length is 16 residues. Germline V gene sequence: CDR1 GTSNPN, CDR2 SVGIG (reference sequence). Trimming removed 1 base from V and 0 bases from J, with 13 bases in between.

The chain links TRBV19 to TRBJ2-5; 8 bases line up with TRBD2. With 8 bases clipped from V and 2 bases from J, the junction kept 10 bases outside the gene matches. The CDR3 contains 15 residues. From germline, CDR1 is LNHDA and CDR2 SQIVND (reference sequence). The chain's CDR3 is CASSARASGQETQYF. The CDR3 coding sequence is TGTGCCAGTTCCGCCCGGGCTAGCGGGCAAGAGACCCAGTACTTC.

This CDR3 is CASSPPPGEGPNGELFF. The CDR3 bases are TGTGCCAGCAGCCCCCCTCCGGGGGAGGGCCCTAACGGGGAGCTGTTTTTT. V gene TRBV7-8 combines with J gene TRBJ2-2, with 7 bases that match TRBD2. The CDR3 has 17 residues. V lost 5 bases to trimming and J lost 7 bases; unmatched junction nucleotides: 16. Per germline, CDR1 SGHVS and CDR2 FQNEAQ.

As to this clone: At one of its ends the junction is not consistent with the germline gene, which may arise from a read error. The chain has TRBV6-6 and TRBJ1-1; 10 positions match TRBD1. There are 13 residues in the CDR3. Looked up from germline, CDR1 is MNHNY and CDR2 is SVGAGI (reference sequence). The CDR3 spells CASSNRQGAEALF. The CDR3, as DNA: TGTGCCAGCAGTAACCGACAGGGGGCTGAAGCTTTATTT.

CDR3 sequence: CASRPQGRETQYF. The CDR3 bases are TGTGCCAGCAGACCACAGGGCCGGGAGACCCAGTACTTC. The J gene is TRBJ2-5, the V gene TRBV27; possibly TRBD1 for D (6 bases). The CDR3 runs to 13 residues. Deletions cut 6 bases from V and 5 bases from J, with 13 bases between. Germline V CDR1 and CDR2: MNHEY, SMNVEV (reference sequence).

The CDR3 sequence: CASSLFPSEDSPLHF. The CDR3 DNA follows: TGTGCCAGCAGCTTGTTCCCCAGCGAGGATTCACCCCTCCACTTT. The chain combines TRBV5-4 with TRBJ1-6; D unresolved. V lost 1 base and J lost 8, with 13 bases in between. The CDR3 totals 15 residues. The germline V gene has CDR1 SGHNT and CDR2 YYREEE (reference sequence).

The rearrangement joins TRBV3-1 (or the pseudogene TRBV3-2) to TRBJ2-7, with 9 bases lining up with TRBD2. With V trimmed by 0 bases and J by 3 bases, 6 bases remained unmatched. The CDR3 length is 16 residues. Per the germline V gene, CDR1 is LGHDT and CDR2 is YNNKEL (reference sequence). CDR3 loop: CASSQDRSGRNYEQYF. CDR3 coding DNA: TGTGCCAGCAGCCAAGATAGAAGCGGGAGGAACTACGAGCAGTACTTC.

This chain links TRBV11-2 with TRBJ2-3; D gene uncertain. V lost 2 bases and J 1 base, leaving 10 bases between the germline ends. Germline V gene lookup returns CDR1 SGHAT and CDR2 FQNNGV. The CDR3 is 15 amino acids. CDR3 in DNA: TGTGCCAGCAGCTTAAAACCTGCGGGCACAGATACGCAGTATTTT. This gives the protein CASSLKPAGTDTQYF.

The gene calls are TRBV9 and TRBJ2-3; TRBD2 aligns across 12 bases. The germline CDR1 and CDR2 sequences are SGDLS and YYNGEE. This CDR3 is 14 amino acids long. V shed 4 bases, J shed 4 bases, and the junction held 1 base outside the gene matches. The CDR3 here is CASSLAGGADTQYF. In DNA form, the CDR3 reads TGTGCCAGCAGCCTAGCGGGGGGGGCAGATACGCAGTATTTT.

The chain links TRBV6-5 to TRBJ1-2; TRBD1 is a possible D gene (6 bases). With 5 bases removed from V and 8 bases from J, the gap between germline ends came to 12 bases. Germline V gene data show CDR1 as MNHEY and CDR2 as SVGAGI. The CDR3 runs 12 residues. CDR3 bases: TGTGCCAGCAGTCAACAGGGTGGCGGCTACACCTTC. Translated, it gives CASSQQGGGYTF.